This TCR beta chain emerged from a study of cytomegalovirus exposure and HLA in healthy donors. Study as a whole: The 600 to 800 first-cohort repertoires shared a platform with the 130 or so validation repertoires, as reported in a later analysis.

The donors were part of the validation cohort of some 120 subjects. That cohort was separate from the first cohort, which comprised fewer than 800 subjects. Findings and caveats of the study: It was 160 or so TCR beta chains that were listed as cytomegalovirus-associated.

Repertoires were generated with immunoSEQ multiplex PCR, while TCRdb's copy carries only in-frame clones and drops some. The sample shows a few hundred thousand clones, 90% of them seen only once. About this clone itself: Its antigen is undetermined.

Sequencing was done on a sample of PBMCs. The receptor comes from a woman in her late teens or twenties in good health and CMV-seronegative.

The CDR3 nucleotides are TGTGCCAGCAGTGTTAACAGGGGGACCTACGAGCAGTACTTC. Amino acid sequence: CASSVNRGTYEQYF. The V gene is TRBV2, the J gene TRBJ2-7, with 8 bases aligning to TRBD1. The CDR3 totals 14 residues. The germline V gene encodes CDR1 SNHLY and CDR2 FYNNEI. V trimming: 4 bases; J trimming: 2 bases; junction bases outside the gene matches: 4.